The rows below give T cell receptor beta chains drawn from one sample of a study of blood T cell repertoires in COVID-19. Sequencing was performed with immunoSEQ multiplex PCR; in TCRdb, only in-frame clones are kept and a portion is missing. The repertoire consists of about 150,000 clones, with around 81% occurring once and the leading ten covering 10% to 15%. The sequenced material came from peripheral blood. All receptors derive from a man between 65 and 80 years old who had recovered from COVID-19. CDR3s include the opening cysteine and the closing phenylalanine or tryptophan. D genes are given only for firm matches. Size tells how often a clone was seen (once, few, many) or the class of an expanded clone, and some rows leave it out.

J gene	CDR3 length	D gene	clone size	V gene	CDR3 protein	CDR3 DNA
TRBJ2-6	19	TRBD2	-	TRBV5-1	CASSPSIAGGFSGANVLTF	TGCGCCAGCTCACCATCAATAGCGGGAGGGTTCTCTGGGGCCAACGTCCTGACTTTC
TRBJ1-2	15	-	-	TRBV6-1	CASSEGGGPYYGYTF	TGTGCCAGCAGTGAAGGGGGGGGGCCCTACTATGGCTACACCTTC
TRBJ2-1	15	-	-	TRBV19	CASSSGLGGLFEQFF	TGTGCCAGTAGTTCGGGACTAGGGGGCCTCTTTGAGCAGTTCTTC
TRBJ2-3	16	TRBD2	-	TRBV18	CASSPLLLAGKGTQYF	TGTGCCAGCTCACCACTTTTGCTAGCGGGAAAGGGAACGCAGTATTTT
TRBJ2-4	16	TRBD1	-	TRBV7-2	CASSTFGTVAKNIQYF	TGTGCCAGCAGCACCTTCGGGACAGTCGCCAAAAACATTCAGTACTTC
TRBJ2-3	15	-	-	TRBV14	CASSRPGQATDTQYF	TGTGCCAGCAGCCGCCCGGGACAAGCCACAGATACGCAGTATTTT
TRBJ2-2	19	-	-	TRBV5-1	CASSPLITAAAAGTGELFF	TGCGCCAGCAGCCCACTCATCACAGCGGCGGCGGCGGGCACCGGGGAGCTGTTTTTT
TRBJ1-2	14	TRBD1	once	TRBV28	CASSQGQPGYGYTF	TGTGCCAGCAGCCAGGGACAGCCCGGCTATGGCTACACCTTC
TRBJ1-2	13	TRBD1	-	TRBV6-5	CASSNRGRYGYTF	TGTGCCAGCAGCAACAGGGGACGCTATGGCTACACCTTC
TRBJ2-7	15	TRBD2	few	TRBV5-1	CASSFLAGVDYEQYF	TGCGCCAGCAGCTTCCTAGCGGGAGTGGATTACGAGCAGTACTTC
TRBJ2-7	15	TRBD1	-	TRBV5-1	CASSTEGTGVREQYF	TGCGCCAGCAGTACTGAAGGGACAGGGGTAAGGGAGCAGTACTTC